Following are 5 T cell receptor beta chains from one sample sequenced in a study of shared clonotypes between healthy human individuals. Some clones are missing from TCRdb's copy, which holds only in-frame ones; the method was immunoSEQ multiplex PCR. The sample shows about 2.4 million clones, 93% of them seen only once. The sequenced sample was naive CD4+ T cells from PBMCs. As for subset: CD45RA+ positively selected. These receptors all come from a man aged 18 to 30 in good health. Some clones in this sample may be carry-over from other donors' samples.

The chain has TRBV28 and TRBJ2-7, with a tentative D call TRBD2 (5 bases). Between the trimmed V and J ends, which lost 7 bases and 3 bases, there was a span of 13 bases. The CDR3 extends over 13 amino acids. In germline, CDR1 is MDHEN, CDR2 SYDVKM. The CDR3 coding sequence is TGTGCCAGCAAGTTGAGCGGAGTCTACGAGCAGTACTTC. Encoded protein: CASKLSGVYEQYF. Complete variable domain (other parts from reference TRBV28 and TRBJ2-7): DVKVTQSSRYLVKRTGEKVFLECVQDMDHENMFWYRQDPGLGLRLIYFSYDVKMKEKGDIPEGYSVSREKKERFSLILESASTNQTSMYLCASKLSGVYEQYFGPGTRLTVT.

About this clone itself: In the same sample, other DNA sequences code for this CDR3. CDR3 in DNA: TGTGCCAGCAGTCCCGGGCGAAATCAGCCCCAGCATTTT. Translation gives CASSPGRNQPQHF. The chain is built from TRBV6-5 and TRBJ1-5; D uncertain. Germline loops: CDR1 MNHEY, CDR2 SVGAGI. This CDR3 spans 13 amino acids. V was shortened by 5 bases and J by 4 bases, with 9 bases between the two germline ends.

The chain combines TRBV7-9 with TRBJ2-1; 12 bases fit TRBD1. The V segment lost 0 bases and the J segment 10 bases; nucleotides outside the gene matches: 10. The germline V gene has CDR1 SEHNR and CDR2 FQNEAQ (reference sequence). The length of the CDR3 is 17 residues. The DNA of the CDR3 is TGTGCCAGCAGCTTAGCTCAATTGGGACAGGGGGCCAGGGAGCAGTTCTTC. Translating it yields CASSLAQLGQGAREQFF.

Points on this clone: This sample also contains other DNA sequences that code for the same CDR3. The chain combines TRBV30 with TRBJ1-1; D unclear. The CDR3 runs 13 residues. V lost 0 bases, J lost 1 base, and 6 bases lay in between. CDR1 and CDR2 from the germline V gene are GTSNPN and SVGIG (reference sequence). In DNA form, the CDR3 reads TGTGCCTGGAGTGTAAGACGGAACACTGAAGCTTTCTTT. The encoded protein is CAWSVRRNTEAFF.

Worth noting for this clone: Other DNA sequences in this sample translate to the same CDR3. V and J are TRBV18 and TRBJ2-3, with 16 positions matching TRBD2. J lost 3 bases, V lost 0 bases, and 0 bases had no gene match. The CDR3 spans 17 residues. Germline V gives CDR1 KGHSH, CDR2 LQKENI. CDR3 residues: CASSPPGLAGGTDTQYF. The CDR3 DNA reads TGTGCCAGCTCACCACCGGGACTAGCGGGAGGGACAGATACGCAGTATTTT.